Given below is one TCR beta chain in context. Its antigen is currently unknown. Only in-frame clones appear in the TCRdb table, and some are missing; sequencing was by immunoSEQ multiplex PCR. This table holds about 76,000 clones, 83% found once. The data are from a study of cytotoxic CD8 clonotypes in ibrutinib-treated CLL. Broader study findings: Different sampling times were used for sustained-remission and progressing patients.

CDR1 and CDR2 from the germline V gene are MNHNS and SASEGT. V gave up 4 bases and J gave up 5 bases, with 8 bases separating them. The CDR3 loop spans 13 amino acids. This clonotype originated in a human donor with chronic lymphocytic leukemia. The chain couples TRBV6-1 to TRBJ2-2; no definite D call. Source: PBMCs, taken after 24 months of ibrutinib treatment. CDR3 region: CASSVERTGELFF. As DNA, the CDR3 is TGTGCCAGCAGTGTGGAGAGGACCGGGGAGCTGTTTTTT.